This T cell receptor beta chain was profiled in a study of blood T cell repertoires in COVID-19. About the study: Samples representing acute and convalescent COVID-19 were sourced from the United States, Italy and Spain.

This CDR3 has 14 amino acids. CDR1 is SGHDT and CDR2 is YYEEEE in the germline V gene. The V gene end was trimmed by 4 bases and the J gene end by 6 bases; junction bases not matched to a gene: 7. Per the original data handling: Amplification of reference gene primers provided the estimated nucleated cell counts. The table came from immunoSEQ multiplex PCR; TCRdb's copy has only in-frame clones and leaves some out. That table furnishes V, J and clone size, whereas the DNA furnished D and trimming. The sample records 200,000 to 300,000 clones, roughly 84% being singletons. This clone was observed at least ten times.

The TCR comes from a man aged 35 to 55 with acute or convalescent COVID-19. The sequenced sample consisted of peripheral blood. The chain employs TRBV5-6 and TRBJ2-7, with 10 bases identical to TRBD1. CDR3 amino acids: CASSPRDRGGEQYF. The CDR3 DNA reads TGTGCCAGCAGCCCTCGGGACAGGGGAGGCGAGCAGTACTTC.